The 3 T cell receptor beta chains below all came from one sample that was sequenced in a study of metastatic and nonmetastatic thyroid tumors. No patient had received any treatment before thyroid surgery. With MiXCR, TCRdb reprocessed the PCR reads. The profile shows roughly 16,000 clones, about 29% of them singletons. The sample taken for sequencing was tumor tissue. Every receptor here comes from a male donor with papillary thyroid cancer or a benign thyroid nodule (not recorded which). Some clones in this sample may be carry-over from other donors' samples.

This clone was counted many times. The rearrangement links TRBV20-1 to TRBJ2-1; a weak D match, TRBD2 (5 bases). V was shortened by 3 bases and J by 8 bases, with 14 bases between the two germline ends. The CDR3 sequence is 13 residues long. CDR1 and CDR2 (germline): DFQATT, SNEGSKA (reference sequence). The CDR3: CSARPTGWDEQFF. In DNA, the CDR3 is TGCAGTGCTAGGCCCACGGGGTGGGATGAGCAGTTCTTC.

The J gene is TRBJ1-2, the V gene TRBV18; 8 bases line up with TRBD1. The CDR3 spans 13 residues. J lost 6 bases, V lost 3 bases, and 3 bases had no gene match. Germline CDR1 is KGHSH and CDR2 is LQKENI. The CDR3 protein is CASSPDRANGYTF. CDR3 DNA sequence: TGTGCCAGCTCACCGGACAGGGCTAATGGCTACACCTTC.

CDR3 sequence: CASHGGGVNLHEQYF. For the CDR3, the DNA is TGTGCCAGCCATGGCGGGGGTGTGAATTTGCACGAGCAGTACTTC. This chain connects TRBV18 to TRBJ2-7; 7 bases are shared with TRBD2. The CDR3 covers 15 residues. V lost 8 bases to trimming and J lost 5 bases; unmatched junction nucleotides: 15. CDR1 is KGHSH, CDR2 LQKENI, per germline.